Below are 8 T cell receptor beta chains sequenced from a single sample in a study of identical twins. TCRdb called the 5' RACE reads again in MiXCR, with one record for every CDR3 protein. Of 550,000 to 700,000 distinct CDR3 sequences listed, less than 25% are singletons. These data are also associated with another study on T cells expressing NK-cell markers.

Sequences were obtained from PBMCs. These TCRs come from a woman aged 18 to 35 in good health.

This chain links TRBV29-1 with TRBJ1-2; the D is unclear. This CDR3 comprises 10 residues. CDR1 is SQVTM and CDR2 is ANQGSEA in the germline V gene. V was pared by 3 bases and J by 8 bases, with 7 bases between. Here the CDR3 reads CSVERWGYTF. The DNA for the CDR3 is TGCAGCGTTGAGAGGTGGGGCTACACCTTC. Supplemented by reference TRBV29-1 and TRBJ1-2, the full variable domain reads SAVISQKPSRDICQRGTSLTIQCQVDSQVTMMFWYRQQPGQSLTLIATANQGSEATYESGFVIDKFPISRPNLTFSTLTVSNMSPEDSSIYLCSVERWGYTFGSGTRLTVV.

This clonotype was counted between two and nine times. The chain couples TRBV6-2 or TRBV6-3 to TRBJ2-7; a weak D match, TRBD2 (8 bases). This CDR3 spans 16 amino acids. Trimming removed 6 bases from V and 0 bases from J, with 18 bases in between. Per the germline V gene, CDR1 is MNHEY and CDR2 is SVGEGT. The DNA for the CDR3 is TGTGCCAGCAGACTTCCAGCGGGGGACAGCTCCTACGAGCAGTACTTC. It translates to CASRLPAGDSSYEQYF.

This clonotype was counted many times. The rearrangement uses TRBV7-8 and TRBJ2-1; no clear D. Germline V gene lookup returns CDR1 SGHVS and CDR2 FQNEAQ. The ends were cut back, 4 bases at V and 6 bases at J, with 7 bases in the middle. The length of the CDR3 is 12 residues. The CDR3 DNA follows: TGTGCCAGCAGCTACCTCTTCAATGAGCAGTTCTTC. Protein product: CASSYLFNEQFF.

The CDR3 region is CASSPDRFYGYTF. In nucleotides, the CDR3 is TGCGCCAGCAGTCCCGACAGGTTCTATGGCTACACCTTC. The chain uses TRBV5-1 and TRBJ1-2, with D possibly TRBD1 on 6 matching bases. The CDR3 has 13 residues. V was trimmed by 5 bases and J by 4 bases, leaving 12 bases between them. Germline CDR1 SGHRS, CDR2 YFSETQ.

The CDR3 protein is CASSTLLGSDTQYF. As DNA, the CDR3 is TGTGCCAGCAGTACGCTATTGGGGTCGGATACGCAGTATTTT. The chain is built from TRBV6-1 and TRBJ2-3; no clear D. This CDR3 is 14 amino acids long. Germline-derived CDR1 and CDR2 are MNHNS and SASEGT. Trimming shortened V by 5 bases and J by 6 bases, and 15 bases separated the two germline ends.

The chain combines TRBV7-8 with TRBJ1-5, with D possibly matching TRBD1 (5 bases). The CDR3 has 14 amino acids. With 1 base removed from V and 11 bases from J, the gap between germline ends came to 15 bases. Germline CDR1 and CDR2: SGHVS and FQNEAQ. As DNA, the CDR3 is TGTGCCAGCAGCTTAGAGGGACTCCTAGGGACCCAGCATTTT. This sequence encodes CASSLEGLLGTQHF.

This clonotype was seen repeatedly, ten times or more. Here the CDR3 reads CATSTNRDSNYEQYF. The CDR3 DNA sequence: TGTGCCACCAGCACAAACCGGGACAGCAACTACGAGCAGTACTTC. The V gene is TRBV15, the J gene TRBJ2-7; TRBD1 matches 7 bases. The ends lost 4 bases at V and 3 bases at J; junction bases unmatched: 9. CDR1 is LNHNV and CDR2 is YYDKDF in the germline V gene (reference sequence). The CDR3 is made up of 15 amino acids.

This clonotype was seen a few times. The chain carries TRBV20-1 and TRBJ2-7; 7 nucleotides align to TRBD2. This CDR3 contains 11 residues. V shed 6 bases, J shed 6 bases, and the junction held 5 bases outside the gene matches. Germline lookup yields CDR1 DFQATT and CDR2 SNEGSKA (reference sequence). CDR3 protein: CSAERGGEQYF. The CDR3 region has the DNA TGCAGTGCAGAGCGGGGTGGCGAGCAGTACTTC.